This is a list of T cell receptor beta chains from one sample in a study of T cells in Graves' hyperthyroidism and ophthalmopathy. TCRdb called the multiplex PCR reads again in MiXCR, with one record for every CDR3 protein. Here the sample spans under 300,000 distinct CDR3 sequences, roughly 14% being singletons. Specimen: blood. These receptors were collected from a woman in her twenties or thirties with Graves' hyperthyroidism that later progressed to Graves' ophthalmopathy. Each CDR3 is given with its conserved first and last residue. D genes are given only for firm matches. Some rows mark clone size as missing; the rest say once, few, many or name a class of expanded clone.

>TRBV15|many|TRBJ2-5|.
TGTGCCACCTCTCCCTACGAGTGGGGCGCGGAGACCCAGTACTTC
CATSPYEWGAETQYF
>TRBV10-3|many|TRBJ2-3|.
TGTGCCATCAGTGAAGGAGATACGCAGTATTTT
CAISEGDTQYF
>TRBV30|.|TRBJ2-5|.
TGTGCCTGGAGTGTAGGTGCCTCGCAAGAGGCCCAGTACTTC
CAWSVGASQEAQYF
>TRBV7-9|many|TRBJ2-1|.
TGTGCCAGCAGCTTAGGAGAAAATGAGCAGTTCTTC
CASSLGENEQFF
>TRBV6-2/TRBV6-3|many|TRBJ2-1|TRBD2
TGTGCCAGCAGTTACCCGGGACTAGCGGTCTACAATGAGCAGTTCTTC
CASSYPGLAVYNEQFF
>TRBV2|few|TRBJ1-2|TRBD1
TGTGCCAGCCCTGGGCAGGGGGCGTCTGGCTACACCTTC
CASPGQGASGYTF
>TRBV2|many|TRBJ2-5|TRBD1
TGTGCCAGCATTAATCCCCGACAGGGACGTCAGGAGACCCAGTACTTC
CASINPRQGRQETQYF
>TRBV20-1|many|TRBJ2-5|TRBD2
TGCAGTGCTAGAGTCATAGCGGGAGTGGGTGAGACCCAGTACTTC
CSARVIAGVGETQYF
>TRBV18|many|TRBJ2-3|TRBD2
TGTGCCAGCTCACCGACTAGCGGAAAAGATACGCAGTATTTT
CASSPTSGKDTQYF
>TRBV19|many|TRBJ2-7|TRBD1
TGTGCCAGTAGTACGGGACAGGGGCTATACGAGCAGTACTTC
CASSTGQGLYEQYF
>TRBV7-8|many|TRBJ2-1|TRBD2
TGTGCCAGCAGCCCGGGACTACACAATGAGCAGTTCTTC
CASSPGLHNEQFF
>TRBV19|few|TRBJ1-5|.
TGTGCCAGTAGTATAGCGGGGGCACCTTCTAATCAGCCCCAGCATTTT
CASSIAGAPSNQPQHF
>TRBV11-2|.|TRBJ2-6|.
TGTGCCAGCTTAACTGGGGCCAACGTCCTGACTTTC
CASLTGANVLTF
>TRBV20-1|.|TRBJ2-3|TRBD2
TGCAGTGCTGACGGGACTAGCGGGATTAGCACAGATACGCAGTATTTT
CSADGTSGISTDTQYF
>TRBV6-1|many|TRBJ1-5|.
TGTGCCAGCAGTGACAGGGGTAGACAGCCCCAGCATTTT
CASSDRGRQPQHF
>TRBV6-2/TRBV6-3|.|TRBJ1-2|.
TGTGCCAGCAGCTCGCCGGGACTGCATAACTATGGCTACACCTTC
CASSSPGLHNYGYTF
>TRBV14|.|TRBJ1-3|.
TGTGCCAGCAGCCAAGTTTCACCCCGATTAGGAAACACCATATATTTT
CASSQVSPRLGNTIYF
>TRBV6-1|many|TRBJ2-2|.
TGTGCCAGCAGTTATCAGAACACCGGGGAGCTGTTTTTT
CASSYQNTGELFF
>TRBV5-1|many|TRBJ1-4|.
TGCGCCAGCAGCCAGGACGGTACAACTAATGAAAAACTGTTTTTT
CASSQDGTTNEKLFF
>TRBV6-2/TRBV6-3|.|TRBJ2-1|TRBD2
TGTGCCAGCAGAGCGATTAGCGGGGCCTCTGGCTACAATGAGCAGTTCTTC
CASRAISGASGYNEQFF
>TRBV20-1|few|TRBJ1-2|.
TGCAGCGGAGAAGTCAACGACTATGGCTACACCTTC
CSGEVNDYGYTF
>TRBV15|.|TRBJ2-7|.
TGTGCCACCAGCGCCTACGGCGGGATCTCCTACGAGCAGTACTTC
CATSAYGGISYEQYF
>TRBV20-1|many|TRBJ2-5|TRBD2
TGCAGTGCTAGACCGGGTAGCGGGAGGGCCTGGGAGACCCAGTACTTC
CSARPGSGRAWETQYF
>TRBV5-8|many|TRBJ2-3|.
TGTGCCAGCAGCTTACTAGGGCAACGGGGAGATACGCAGTATTTT
CASSLLGQRGDTQYF
>TRBV14|.|TRBJ2-1|TRBD2
TGTGCCAGCAGCCAAGCCGGACTAGCGGAGGTGGAGTACAATGAGCAGTTCTTC
CASSQAGLAEVEYNEQFF
>TRBV7-9|medium-sized|TRBJ2-5|.
TGTGCCAGCAGCTTAAAGCAGGGCCAAGAGACCCAGTACTTC
CASSLKQGQETQYF
>TRBV6-5|.|TRBJ2-6|.
TGTGCCAGCAGTTACCGACAGGTCTCTGGGGCCAACGTCCTGACTTTC
CASSYRQVSGANVLTF
>TRBV5-1|few|TRBJ2-3|TRBD1
TGCGCCAGCAGCTCGGGACAGGGGGCGCTGGATACGCAGTATTTT
CASSSGQGALDTQYF
>TRBV14|.|TRBJ1-1|.
TGTGCCAGCAGCCTACTGACAGAGAACACTGAAGCTTTCTTT
CASSLLTENTEAFF
>TRBV4-1|.|TRBJ2-7|.
TGCGCCAGCAGCCTCGGGACACCAACTCGGATGTACGAGCAGTACTTC
CASSLGTPTRMYEQYF
>TRBV27|.|TRBJ2-2|.
TGTGCCATCATGATTCGGGGGGAGCTGTTTTTT
CAIMIRGELFF
>TRBV10-3|few|TRBJ2-1|TRBD1
TGTGCCATCGCGGACAGGGACAATGAGCAGTTCTTC
CAIADRDNEQFF
>TRBV7-9|.|TRBJ2-2|.
TGTGCCAGCAGTAGGGACCTTAACACCGGGGAGCTGTTTTTT
CASSRDLNTGELFF
>TRBV6-1|.|TRBJ1-4|.
TGTGCCAGCAGGGACTTATCTAATGAAAAACTGTTTTTT
CASRDLSNEKLFF
>TRBV7-9|many|TRBJ1-5|.
TGTGCCAGCAGCGGACGGAATCAGCCCCAGCATTTT
CASSGRNQPQHF
>TRBV5-1|many|TRBJ2-7|.
TGCGCCAGCAGCTTGGATGACGGAAACTACGAGCAGTACTTC
CASSLDDGNYEQYF
>TRBV20-1|few|TRBJ2-3|.
TGCAGTGCTAGCCCCCTTGACTATGGAGATACGCAGTATTTT
CSASPLDYGDTQYF
>TRBV12-3/TRBV12-4|many|TRBJ2-1|.
TGTGCCAGCATCGAACTGCTTAAGAATGAGCAGTTCTTC
CASIELLKNEQFF
>TRBV7-6|many|TRBJ2-3|.
TGTGCCAGCAGCTTACAAGGCACAGATACGCAGTATTTT
CASSLQGTDTQYF
>TRBV27|many|TRBJ2-4|TRBD1
TGTGCCAGCAGGCGGGACAGGGTCGGCATTCAGTACTTC
CASRRDRVGIQYF
>TRBV18|many|TRBJ2-7|TRBD2
TGTGCCAGCTCCCCGACTAGCGGGCCACTCCTAGGATCCTACGAGCAGTACTTC
CASSPTSGPLLGSYEQYF
>TRBV6-2/TRBV6-3|.|TRBJ2-3|.
TGTGCCAGCAGTTACTCAGGGGTGAGCACAGATACGCAGTATTTT
CASSYSGVSTDTQYF